This TCR beta chain was captured by sequencing in a study of response to subunit inactivated influenza vaccine. Regarding this clonotype: Antigen unknown.

TCRdb redid the calling of the RT-PCR reads with MiXCR, one entry per CDR3 protein. The sample has hundreds of thousands of distinct CDR3 sequences, 14% seen once. The CDR3 extends over 16 amino acids. CDR1 is SGHAT, CDR2 FQNNGV, per germline. The J segment lost 2 bases and the V segment lost 1 base, leaving 7 bases of the junction unmatched. Study-wide results and limits: Each seasonal influenza vaccination, the authors suggested, recruits few new T cells.

Sequenced here: PBMCs from blood, sampled 14 days before vaccination. The TCR sequence derives from a man in his fifties or sixties who received an inactivated influenza vaccine. The chain employs TRBV11-2 and TRBJ2-7; 8 positions match TRBD2. The CDR3 DNA sequence: TGTGCCAGCAGCTTAGTAACTAGCGGATTTCCCTACGAGCAGTACTTC. Translated: CASSLVTSGFPYEQYF.